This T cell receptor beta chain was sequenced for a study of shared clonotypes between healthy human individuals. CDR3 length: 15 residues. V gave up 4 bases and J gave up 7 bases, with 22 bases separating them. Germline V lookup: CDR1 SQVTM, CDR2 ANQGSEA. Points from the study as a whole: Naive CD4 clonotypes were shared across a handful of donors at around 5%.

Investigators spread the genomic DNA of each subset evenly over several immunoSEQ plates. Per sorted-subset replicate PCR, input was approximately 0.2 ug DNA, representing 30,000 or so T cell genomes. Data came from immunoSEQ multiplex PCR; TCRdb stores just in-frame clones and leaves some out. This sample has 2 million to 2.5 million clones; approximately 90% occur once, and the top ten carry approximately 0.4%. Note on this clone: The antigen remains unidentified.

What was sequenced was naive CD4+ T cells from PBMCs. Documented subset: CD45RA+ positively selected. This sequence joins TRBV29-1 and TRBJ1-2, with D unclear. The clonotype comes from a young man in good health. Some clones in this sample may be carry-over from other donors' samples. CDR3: CSVGPRQAIKGGYTF. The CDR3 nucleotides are TGCAGCGTTGGACCGAGGCAGGCTATAAAGGGTGGCTACACCTTC.